This T cell receptor beta chain is from a study of T cell repertoires in cytomegalovirus infection. Across the whole study: Public TCR beta signatures marked donors with CMV infection and the matching HLA.

This clonotype appeared many times. Antigen: not known. Findings of the study overall: CMV carriers having the relevant HLA were flagged by cumulative public TCR beta family frequency. Clonotypes of TCR beta that were HLA-C-restricted and CMV-specific dominated the ex vivo response.

TCRdb called the reads again in MiXCR, with one record for every CDR3 protein. Seen here are some 220,000 distinct CDR3 sequences, approximately 7% observed once, and the top ten hold more than 5.5%. The germline V and J ends were trimmed by 3 bases and 6 bases, with 12 bases remaining between them. Germline loops: CDR1 MNHNY, CDR2 SVGAGI (reference sequence). CDR3 length equals 14 residues. The receptor was isolated from a human donor in good health (CMV status not recorded). Some clones in this sample may be carry-over from other donors' samples. The V gene is TRBV6-6, the J gene TRBJ2-1; D unresolved. Source material: PBMCs. The chain's CDR3 is CASSYRVASNEQFF. CDR3 DNA sequence: TGTGCCAGCAGTTATAGAGTAGCCTCCAATGAGCAGTTCTTC.